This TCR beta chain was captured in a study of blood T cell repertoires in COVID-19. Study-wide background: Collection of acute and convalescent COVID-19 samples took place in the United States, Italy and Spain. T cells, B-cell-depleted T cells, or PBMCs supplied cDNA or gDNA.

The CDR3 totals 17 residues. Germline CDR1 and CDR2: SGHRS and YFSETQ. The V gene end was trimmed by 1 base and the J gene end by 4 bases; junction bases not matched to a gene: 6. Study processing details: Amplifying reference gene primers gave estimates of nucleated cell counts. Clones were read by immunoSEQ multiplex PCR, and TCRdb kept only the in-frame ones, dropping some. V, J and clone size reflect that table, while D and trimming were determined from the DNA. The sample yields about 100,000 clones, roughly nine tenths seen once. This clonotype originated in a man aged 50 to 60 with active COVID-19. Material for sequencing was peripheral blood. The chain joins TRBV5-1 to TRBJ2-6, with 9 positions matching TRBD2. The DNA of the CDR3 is TGCGCCAGCAGCTTGTTTAGCGGGAGCTTCGGGGCCAACGTCCTGACTTTC. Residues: CASSLFSGSFGANVLTF.